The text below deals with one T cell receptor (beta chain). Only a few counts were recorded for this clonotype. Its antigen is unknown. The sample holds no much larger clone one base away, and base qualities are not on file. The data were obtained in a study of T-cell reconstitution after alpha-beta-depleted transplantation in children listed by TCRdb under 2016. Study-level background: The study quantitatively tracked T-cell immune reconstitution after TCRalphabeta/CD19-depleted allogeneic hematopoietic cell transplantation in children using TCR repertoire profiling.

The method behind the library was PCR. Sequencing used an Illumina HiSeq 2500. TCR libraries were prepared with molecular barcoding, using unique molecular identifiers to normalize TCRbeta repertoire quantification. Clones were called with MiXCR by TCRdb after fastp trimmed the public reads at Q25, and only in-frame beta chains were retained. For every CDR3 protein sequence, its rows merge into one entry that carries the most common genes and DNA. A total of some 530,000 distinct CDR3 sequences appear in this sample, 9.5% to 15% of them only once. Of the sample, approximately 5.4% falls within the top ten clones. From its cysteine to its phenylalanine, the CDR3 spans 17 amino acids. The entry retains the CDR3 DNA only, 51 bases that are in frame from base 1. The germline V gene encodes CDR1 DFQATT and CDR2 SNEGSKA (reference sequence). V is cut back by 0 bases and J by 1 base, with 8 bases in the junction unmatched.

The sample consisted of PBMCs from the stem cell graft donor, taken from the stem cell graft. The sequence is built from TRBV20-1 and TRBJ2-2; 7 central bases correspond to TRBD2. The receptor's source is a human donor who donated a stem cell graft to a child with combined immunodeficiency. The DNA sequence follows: TGCAGTGCTAGAGATCGGGGGGACCCGGGGAACACCGGGGAGCTGTTTTTT. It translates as CSARDRGDPGNTGELFF.